This T cell receptor (beta chain) was captured by sequencing in a study of glioma-infiltrating T cells. CDR1 and CDR2 from the germline V gene are SGDLS and YYNGEE. The CDR3 is 15 residues long. Amplification of TCR alpha and beta CDR3 regions from RNA used iRepertoire nested multiplex PCR. Input was 100-400 ng of tissue mRNA or PBMC total RNA. Using its own MiXCR run on the multiplex PCR reads, TCRdb lists one record per CDR3 protein. The sample yields under 200,000 distinct CDR3 sequences, about 31% seen once. For this clonotype: Germline and junction disagree at one end, which may indicate a read error.

V usage is TRBV9 and J usage is TRBJ2-3; 8 nucleotides agree with TRBD2. Sequencing was done on a sample of glioma tissue, nonneoplastic brain tissue, or PBMCs (not recorded which). This receptor was taken from a human donor with low-grade glioma or glioblastoma, undergoing nonglioma brain surgery, or in good health (not recorded which). The CDR3 nucleotides read TGTGCCAGCAGCGTGCTTAGCGGGGACACAGATACGCAGTCTTTT. Its translation is CASSVLSGDTDTQSF.